The clone carrying this T cell receptor (beta chain) was counted ten times or more. Its antigen is undetermined. The time point was: patch test 2, 6 weeks after DPC sensitization. Treatment denoted: therapeutic diphenylcyclopropenone sensitization with weekly scalp DPC. From the RACE reads, TCRdb called clonotypes with MiXCR, one entry per CDR3 protein. The sample records about 380,000 distinct CDR3 sequences, under 6.5% being singletons. The data were obtained in a study of human T cells and chemical hapten exposure. About the research overall: Patients, predominantly female, presented with alopecia areata, totalis or universalis. Study conclusions and caveats: It should be noted that donors had alopecia, so their immune response may differ from healthy people's.

V lost 10 bases and J 6 bases, leaving 21 bases between the germline ends. CDR1 is MNHEY and CDR2 is SVGEGT in the germline V gene. The CDR3 has 14 residues. This chain connects TRBV6-2 or TRBV6-3 to TRBJ2-5, with D possibly TRBD2 on 6 matching bases. This sequence was found in a woman between 18 and 29 years old with alopecia areata. Some clones in this sample may be carry-over from other donors' samples. Sequenced material: whole blood, taken in connection with sensitization to the hapten diphenylcyclopropenone (DPC). The CDR3 loop is CAILDGGSGKTQYF. CDR3 bases: TGTGCCATCCTCGACGGGGGAAGTGGAAAGACCCAGTACTTC.